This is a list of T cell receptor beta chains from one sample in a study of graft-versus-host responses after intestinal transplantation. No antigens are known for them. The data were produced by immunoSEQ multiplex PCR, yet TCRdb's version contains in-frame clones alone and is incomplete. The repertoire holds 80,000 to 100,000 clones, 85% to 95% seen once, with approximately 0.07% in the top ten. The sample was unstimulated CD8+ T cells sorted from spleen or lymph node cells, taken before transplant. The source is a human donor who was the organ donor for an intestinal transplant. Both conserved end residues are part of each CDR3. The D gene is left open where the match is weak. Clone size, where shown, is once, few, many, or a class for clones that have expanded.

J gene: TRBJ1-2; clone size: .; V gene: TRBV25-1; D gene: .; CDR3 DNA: TGTGCCAGCAGTGAAAGCCTGCGGGGGAATGGCTACACCTTC; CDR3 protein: CASSESLRGNGYTF
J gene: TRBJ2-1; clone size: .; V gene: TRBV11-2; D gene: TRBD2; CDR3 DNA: TGTGCCAGCAGCGTCCGGTGGCTAGCGGGGATCAATGAGCAGTTCTTC; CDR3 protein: CASSVRWLAGINEQFF
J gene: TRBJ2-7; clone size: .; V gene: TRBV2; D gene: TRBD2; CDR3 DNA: TGTGCCAGCAGTGAAACGAGTTTGGGGACTAGGGCCTACGAGCAGTACTTC; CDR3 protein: CASSETSLGTRAYEQYF
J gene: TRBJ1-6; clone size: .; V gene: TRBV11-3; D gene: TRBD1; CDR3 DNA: TGTGCCAGCAGCTTAGAGGGACAGGGGTTTTCACCCCTCCACTTT; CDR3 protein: CASSLEGQGFSPLHF
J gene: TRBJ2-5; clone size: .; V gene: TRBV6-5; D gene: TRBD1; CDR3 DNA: TGTGCCAGCAGTTACACCAGGGGGTACCAAGAGACCCAGTACTTC; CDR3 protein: CASSYTRGYQETQYF
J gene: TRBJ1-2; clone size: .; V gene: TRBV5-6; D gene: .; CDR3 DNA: TGTGCCAGCAGCTTGGCAGGATCCTATGGCTACACCTTC; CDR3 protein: CASSLAGSYGYTF
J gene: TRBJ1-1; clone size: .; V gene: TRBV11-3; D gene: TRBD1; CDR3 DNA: TGTGCCAGCAGCCCCCCCGGGACAGGGATAAGGACTGAAGCTTTCTTT; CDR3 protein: CASSPPGTGIRTEAFF
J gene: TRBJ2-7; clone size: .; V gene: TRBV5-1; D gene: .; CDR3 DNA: TGCGCCAGCAGCGGGACGGGGGACGAGCAGTACTTC; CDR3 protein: CASSGTGDEQYF
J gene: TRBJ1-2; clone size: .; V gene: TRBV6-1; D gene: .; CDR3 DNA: TGTGCCTCACTGGGGGCAGACCTCTATGGCTACACCTTC; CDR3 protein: CASLGADLYGYTF
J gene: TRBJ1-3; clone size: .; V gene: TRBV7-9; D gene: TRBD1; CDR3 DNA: TGTGCCAGCAGCTCACAGGGGGCGCAGGGAAACACCATATATTTT; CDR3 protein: CASSSQGAQGNTIYF
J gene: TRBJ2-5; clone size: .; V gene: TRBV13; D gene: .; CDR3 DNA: TGTGCCAGCAGCTCACCGACTAGTGAAGAGACCCAGTACTTC; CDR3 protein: CASSSPTSEETQYF
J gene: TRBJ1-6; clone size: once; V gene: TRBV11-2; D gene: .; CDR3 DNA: TGTGCCAGCAGCTTATTGGAGAATGCACCCCTCCACTTT; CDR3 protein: CASSLLENAPLHF
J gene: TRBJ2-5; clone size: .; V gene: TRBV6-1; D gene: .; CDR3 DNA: TGTGCCAGCAGCGGGGGTTCCGGCGGAAAAGAGACCCAGTACTTC; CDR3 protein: CASSGGSGGKETQYF
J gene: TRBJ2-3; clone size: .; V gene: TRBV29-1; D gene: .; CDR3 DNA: TGCAGCGGAGAAAGCGGGAGCACAGATACGCAGTATTTT; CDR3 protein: CSGESGSTDTQYF
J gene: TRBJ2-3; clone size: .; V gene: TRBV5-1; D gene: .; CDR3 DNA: TGCGCCAGCAGCTCTCAGGGCTACACAGATACGCAGTATTTT; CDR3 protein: CASSSQGYTDTQYF
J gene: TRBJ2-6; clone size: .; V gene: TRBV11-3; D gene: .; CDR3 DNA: TGTGCCAGCAGCCCCCTCGTCTCTGGGGCCAACGTCCTGACTTTC; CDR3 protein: CASSPLVSGANVLTF
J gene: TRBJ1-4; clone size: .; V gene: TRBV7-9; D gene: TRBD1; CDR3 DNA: TGTGCCAGCAGCTCGCGGACAGGGTATAAAGAAAAACTGTTTTTT; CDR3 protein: CASSSRTGYKEKLFF
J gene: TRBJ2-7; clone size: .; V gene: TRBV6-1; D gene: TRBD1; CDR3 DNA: TGTGCCAGCAGGTCGACAGGGCAAGCGTACGAGCAGTACTTC; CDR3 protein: CASRSTGQAYEQYF
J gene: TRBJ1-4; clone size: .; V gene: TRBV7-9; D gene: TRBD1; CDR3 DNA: TGTGCCAGCAGCTTAGTGGTCGGACAGGGAGATGAAAAACTGTTTTTT; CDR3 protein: CASSLVVGQGDEKLFF
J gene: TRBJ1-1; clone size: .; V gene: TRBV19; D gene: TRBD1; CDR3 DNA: TGTGCCAGTAGTCCCGGGACAGTGAACACTGAAGCTTTCTTT; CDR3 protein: CASSPGTVNTEAFF
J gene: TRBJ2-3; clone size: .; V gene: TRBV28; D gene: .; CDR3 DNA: TGTGCCAGCACCCACACAGATACGCAGTATTTT; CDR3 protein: CASTHTDTQYF
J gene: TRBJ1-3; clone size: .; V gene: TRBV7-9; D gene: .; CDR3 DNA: TGTGCCAGCAGCTTAGCAGACAGGAATGGAAACACCATATATTTT; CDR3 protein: CASSLADRNGNTIYF
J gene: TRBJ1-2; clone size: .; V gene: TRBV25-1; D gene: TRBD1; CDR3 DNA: TGTGCCAGCAGTGACGGCGGGGACAGGGGAGGCTACACCTTC; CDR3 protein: CASSDGGDRGGYTF
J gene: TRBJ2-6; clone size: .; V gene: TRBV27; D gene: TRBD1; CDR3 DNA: TGTGCCAGCAGGCACTCCTTTGGACAGGGGGCTTCTGGGGCCAACGTCCTGACTTTC; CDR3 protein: CASRHSFGQGASGANVLTF
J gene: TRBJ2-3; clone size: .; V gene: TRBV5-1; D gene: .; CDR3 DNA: TGCGCCAGCAGCTCCCTCCCTGCAGGGGACCTCACAGATACGCAGTATTTT; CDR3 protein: CASSSLPAGDLTDTQYF
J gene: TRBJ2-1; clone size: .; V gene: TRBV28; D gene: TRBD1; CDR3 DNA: TGTGCCTCCTCTGGGTGGGACAGTTACAATGAGCAGTTCTTC; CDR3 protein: CASSGWDSYNEQFF
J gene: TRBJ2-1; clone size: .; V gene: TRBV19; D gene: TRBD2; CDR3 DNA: TGTGCCAGTAGTATCGGGGGGGGCTCCTACAATGAGCAGTTCTTC; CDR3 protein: CASSIGGGSYNEQFF